The 30 T cell receptor beta chains given below trace back to one sample, sequenced in a study of shared clonotypes between healthy human individuals. Naive CD8 cells lacked CD45RO, underwent positive selection for CCR7 and left out terminally differentiated effector memory CD45RA+ cells. Only in-frame clones appear in the TCRdb table, and some are missing; sequencing was by immunoSEQ multiplex PCR. The repertoire has about 2.2 million clones, 90% to 95% of them found once; the top ten carry approximately 1.7%. The specimen was naive CD8+ T cells from PBMCs. These receptors were obtained from a young man in good health. Some clones in this sample may be carry-over from other donors' samples.

The chain couples TRBV5-1 to TRBJ2-2; 11 nucleotides agree with TRBD2. The CDR3 runs 21 residues. Germline V CDR1 and CDR2: SGHRS, YFSETQ. Losses at the gene ends were 0 bases for V and 0 bases for J; bases not matched to a gene: 13. The CDR3 protein is CASSLALAGGAPNANTGELFF. The CDR3 coding sequence is TGCGCCAGCAGCTTGGCCCTAGCGGGAGGCGCCCCTAACGCGAACACCGGGGAGCTGTTTTTT.

The rearrangement joins TRBV5-1 to TRBJ2-7, with TRBD2 identical over 11 bases. J gave up 7 bases and V 4 bases, and 16 bases lay outside the gene matches. Germline V CDR1 and CDR2: SGHRS, YFSETQ. CDR3 size: 17 residues. CDR3 sequence: CASSPSVVAGGPREQYF. CDR3 nucleotide sequence: TGCGCCAGCAGCCCCTCGGTGGTAGCGGGAGGGCCGAGAGAGCAGTACTTC.

The chain uses TRBV4-3 and TRBJ2-7, with 9 nucleotides matching TRBD1. V lost 1 base and J lost 4; bases outside the gene matches: 5. Germline assignment: CDR1 LGHNA and CDR2 YSLEER. This CDR3 is 15 amino acids long. CDR3 amino acids: CASSQGTGGSYEQYF. Written as DNA, the CDR3 is TGCGCCAGCAGCCAAGGAACAGGGGGCAGTTACGAGCAGTACTTC.

J is TRBJ2-7 and V is TRBV7-9; a weak D match, TRBD1 (5 bases). Germline V gene lookup returns CDR1 SEHNR and CDR2 FQNEAQ (reference sequence). The CDR3 is 16 amino acids. The V gene lost 5 bases and the J gene lost 1 base, with 18 bases spanning the gap. This CDR3 reads CASSPGRYQGSYEQYF. CDR3 nucleotide sequence: TGTGCCAGCAGCCCTGGTCGTTACCAGGGTTCCTACGAGCAGTACTTC.

The chain employs TRBV5-6 and TRBJ1-3; TRBD1 is a possible D gene (5 bases). Germline values: CDR1 SGHDT, CDR2 YYEEEE. The V and J ends lost 2 bases and 0 bases respectively, with 12 bases between them. The CDR3 runs 16 residues. The CDR3 coding sequence is TGTGCCAGCAGCTTCGCAGGGACCCACTCTGGAAACACCATATATTTT. Protein sequence: CASSFAGTHSGNTIYF.

The V and J genes are TRBV21-1 and TRBJ2-7; TRBD1 was called by the table and not checked on the DNA. TRBV21-1 is given as a pseudogene. The CDR3 spans 17 residues. The CDR3 loop is CASSKGELRQGISEQYF. The CDR3, as DNA: TGTGCCAGCAGCAAAGGCGAGCTAAGACAGGGGATTTCCGAGCAGTACTTC.

The rearrangement joins TRBV19 to TRBJ1-1; D possibly corresponds to TRBD1 (5 bases). The CDR3 totals 15 residues. The ends were cut back, 3 bases at V and 4 bases at J, with 15 bases in the middle. Per germline, CDR1 LNHDA and CDR2 SQIVND (reference sequence). The CDR3 here is CASSIFSQGSTEAFF. The CDR3 bases are TGTGCCAGTAGTATTTTCTCCCAGGGAAGCACTGAAGCTTTCTTT.

On this clone itself: Additional DNA sequences in this sample encode the identical CDR3. The chain combines TRBV4-3 with TRBJ2-7, with 8 nucleotides matching TRBD1. V gave up 3 bases and J gave up 2 bases; unmatched junction bases: 3. CDR3 length: 14 amino acids. Germline CDR1 reads LGHNA; CDR2 reads YSLEER. DNA of the CDR3: TGCGCCAGCAGCCAGTGGACAGGGCCCTACGAGCAGTACTTC. This gives the protein CASSQWTGPYEQYF.

This clone appeared a single time. The chain carries TRBV14 and TRBJ1-4; D gene unclear. CDR1 is SGHDN, CDR2 FVKESK, per germline. V lost 1 base and J lost 4, with 16 bases in between. This CDR3 contains 17 residues. In nucleotides, the CDR3 is TGTGCCAGCAGCCAAGTCTCCGGCGGACGGCGTAATGAAAAACTGTTTTTT. Protein product: CASSQVSGGRRNEKLFF.

The genes are TRBV27 and TRBJ2-3; D uncertain. This CDR3 region has 16 residues. Per the germline V gene, CDR1 is MNHEY and CDR2 is SMNVEV (reference sequence). Trimming took off 5 bases at V and 2 bases at J, with 17 bases between the two ends. CDR3 protein: CASSLDTTSITDTQYF. Here the CDR3 DNA reads TGTGCCAGCAGTCTAGACACAACCAGCATCACAGATACGCAGTATTTT.

J is TRBJ2-5 and V is TRBV28; no clear D gene. CDR3 length: 15 amino acids. Trimming stripped 5 bases from V and 2 bases from J, with 15 bases between. The V gene's germline CDR1 is MDHEN and CDR2 SYDVKM. The CDR3 sequence is CASSLSGWVQETQYF. The CDR3 DNA reads TGTGCCAGCAGTCTAAGTGGCTGGGTACAAGAGACCCAGTACTTC. The entire variable domain, with the rest obtained from reference TRBV28 and TRBJ2-5, is as follows: DVKVTQSSRYLVKRTGEKVFLECVQDMDHENMFWYRQDPGLGLRLIYFSYDVKMKEKGDIPEGYSVSREKKERFSLILESASTNQTSMYLCASSLSGWVQETQYFGPGTRLLVL.

V gene TRBV29-1 combines with J gene TRBJ2-7; D gene ambiguous. V was cut by 2 bases and J by 4 bases, with 6 bases left in between. The germline V gene encodes CDR1 SQVTM and CDR2 ANQGSEA. This CDR3 is built from 11 residues. DNA of the CDR3: TGCAGCGTTGAATCCAAGTACGAGCAGTACTTC. It translates to CSVESKYEQYF.

The chain joins TRBV10-3 to TRBJ2-1; D gene ambiguous. The V and J ends lost 6 bases and 8 bases respectively, with 20 bases between them. Germline-derived CDR1 and CDR2 are ENHRY and SYGVKD. The CDR3 has 15 amino acids. CDR3 residues: CAISPETVSVDEQFF. The CDR3 DNA is TGTGCCATCAGCCCAGAAACGGTCTCGGTGGATGAGCAGTTCTTC.

The chain has TRBV6-5 and TRBJ1-2; D is perhaps TRBD1 (6 bases). Germline assignment: CDR1 MNHEY and CDR2 SVGAGI. The CDR3 sequence is 12 residues long. Trimming removed 8 bases at V and 4 bases at J, with 11 bases between. CDR3 region: CASFGGLYGYTF. CDR3 DNA sequence: TGTGCCAGCTTCGGGGGCCTCTATGGCTACACCTTC.

The chain is built from TRBV11-2 and TRBJ2-1; D call uncertain. This CDR3 has 13 residues. Germline CDR1 SGHAT, CDR2 FQNNGV. Between the trimmed V and J ends, which lost 1 base and 6 bases, there was a span of 7 bases. The CDR3 loop is CASSLGSRNEQFF. The CDR3 nucleotides read TGTGCCAGCAGCTTAGGGTCGCGCAATGAGCAGTTCTTC.

This chain's CDR3 is CASSESGRVTGELFF. Here the CDR3 DNA reads TGTGCCAGCAGTGAGTCAGGGAGGGTTACCGGGGAGCTGTTTTTT. The V call is TRBV28, the J call TRBJ2-2; 7 bases are shared with TRBD2. The CDR3 has 15 amino acids. Losses at the gene ends were 5 bases for V and 5 bases for J; bases not matched to a gene: 8. The germline CDR1 and CDR2 sequences are MDHEN and SYDVKM.

The chain couples TRBV7-3 to TRBJ2-2; 11 bases match TRBD2. Germline V gives CDR1 SGHTA, CDR2 FQGTGA. J was trimmed by 5 bases and V by 6 bases; bases with no gene match: 5. This CDR3 contains 15 residues. The CDR3 coding sequence is TGTGCCAGCAGTCTAGCGGGAGGAGGGACCGGGGAGCTGTTTTTT. It codes for CASSLAGGGTGELFF.

The chain joins TRBV5-5 to TRBJ2-7; no firm D call. V was cut by 1 base and J by 6 bases, with 8 bases left in between. The germline V gene has CDR1 SGHKS and CDR2 YYEKEE (reference sequence). This CDR3 has 12 residues. The chain's CDR3 is CASSLTEPEQYF. CDR3 nucleotide sequence: TGTGCCAGCAGCTTGACAGAACCCGAGCAGTACTTC. Filled out from reference TRBV5-5 and TRBJ2-7, the complete variable domain reads DAGVTQSPTHLIKTRGQQVTLRCSPISGHKSVSWYQQVLGQGPQFIFQYYEKEERGRGNFPDRFSARQFPNYSSELNVNALLLGDSALYLCASSLTEPEQYFGPGTRLTVT.

The gene calls are TRBV7-2 and TRBJ1-2; D unresolved. Germline V CDR1 and CDR2: SGHTA, FQGNSA. The CDR3 spans 12 residues. V lost 0 bases to trimming and J lost 7 bases, with 6 bases between them. CDR3 residues: CASSLAGLGYTF. The CDR3 DNA reads TGTGCCAGCAGCTTAGCAGGACTTGGCTACACCTTC.

The rearrangement joins TRBV29-1 to TRBJ1-2; TRBD1 agrees at 7 bases. The CDR3 loop spans 11 amino acids. In germline, CDR1 is SQVTM, CDR2 ANQGSEA. With 5 bases clipped from V and 11 bases from J, the junction kept 8 bases outside the gene matches. The CDR3 coding sequence is TGCAGCGTTATAACAGGGGATAGGTACACCTTC. It specifies CSVITGDRYTF.

The V call is TRBV6-1, the J call TRBJ2-3; 10 bases line up with TRBD2. Germline assignment: CDR1 MNHNS and CDR2 SASEGT. The CDR3 runs 13 residues. V trimming: 6 bases; J trimming: 9 bases; junction bases outside the gene matches: 6. CDR3 sequence reads: CASRASGSVTQYF. As DNA, the CDR3 is TGTGCCAGCAGGGCTAGCGGGAGTGTAACGCAGTATTTT.

The J gene is TRBJ1-2, the V gene TRBV28; D gene unclear. The CDR3 runs 12 residues. Germline-derived CDR1 and CDR2 are MDHEN and SYDVKM. Trimming removed 3 bases from V and 6 bases from J, with 8 bases in between. The CDR3 DNA reads TGTGCCAGCAGTTTTCAAGGACATGGCTACACCTTC. This gives the protein CASSFQGHGYTF.

CDR3 in amino acids: CASSFPSGSYNEQFF. Here the CDR3 DNA reads TGTGCCAGCAGCTTCCCTAGCGGGAGCTACAATGAGCAGTTCTTC. The rearrangement joins TRBV7-8 to TRBJ2-1; 10 bases line up with TRBD2. This CDR3 spans 15 amino acids. V lost 3 bases, J lost 3 bases, and 2 bases stayed unmatched. The germline CDR1 and CDR2 sequences are SGHVS and FQNEAQ.

This clone was observed a few times. The rearrangement links TRBV2 to TRBJ2-2, with 11 bases matching TRBD1. The CDR3 totals 16 residues. Germline-derived CDR1 and CDR2 are SNHLY and FYNNEI. The trim removed 10 bases at V and 6 bases at J, leaving 13 bases unmatched. The CDR3 is CAIDRTGGSPAGELFF. The CDR3 region has the DNA TGTGCCATAGATAGGACAGGGGGCTCCCCTGCCGGGGAGCTGTTTTTT.

For this clone: Additional DNA sequences in this sample encode the identical CDR3. The chain couples TRBV5-6 to TRBJ2-1; D uncertain. The V end lost 3 bases, the J end lost 6 bases, and 4 bases lay between the germline ends. CDR1 SGHDT and CDR2 YYEEEE come from the germline V gene. The CDR3 is 11 amino acids. The CDR3 DNA reads TGTGCCAGCAGCTGGGGCAATGAGCAGTTCTTC. It yields the protein CASSWGNEQFF. The variable domain in full, completed from reference TRBV5-6 and TRBJ2-1, reads DAGVTQSPTHLIKTRGQQVTLRCSPKSGHDTVSWYQQALGQGPQFIFQYYEEEERQRGNFPDRFSGHQFPNYSSELNVNALLLGDSALYLCASSWGNEQFFGPGTRLTVL.

V and J are TRBV7-7 and TRBJ2-7, with 13 nucleotides matching TRBD2. The CDR3 contains 15 residues. Unmatched junction bases numbered 7, after V lost 5 bases and J lost 6 bases. Germline CDR1 SSHAT, CDR2 FNYEAQ (reference sequence). The CDR3 nucleotides read TGTGCCAGCAGCCCGCGACTAGCGGGAGGTGCCGAGCAGTACTTC. Its translation: CASSPRLAGGAEQYF.

The J gene is TRBJ1-4, the V gene TRBV7-9; D is uncertain. Germline loops: CDR1 SEHNR, CDR2 FQNEAQ (reference sequence). The CDR3 is 15 amino acids. V lost 4 bases, J lost 10 bases, and 19 bases lay in between. CDR3 in DNA: TGTGCCAGCAGCTCCGTTCACCCTCCGCTCGGAAAACTGTTTTTT. Its protein is CASSSVHPPLGKLFF.

V and J are TRBV9 and TRBJ1-1, with a tentative D call TRBD1 (6 bases). V gave up 7 bases and J gave up 2 bases, with 18 bases separating them. The length of the CDR3 is 15 residues. Per germline, CDR1 SGDLS and CDR2 YYNGEE. CDR3 sequence: CASAQGRGGNTEAFF. The CDR3 DNA reads as TGTGCCAGCGCCCAGGGGCGAGGAGGAAACACTGAAGCTTTCTTT.

The gene calls are TRBV28 and TRBJ1-2; 7 positions agree with TRBD1. The CDR3 is 16 residues long. Trimming took 8 bases from V and 6 from J; bases not matched to a gene: 18. Germline-derived CDR1 and CDR2 are MDHEN and SYDVKM. The CDR3 is CASFYEGGTVLDGYTF. In DNA, the CDR3 is TGTGCCAGCTTTTATGAGGGTGGGACAGTCCTTGATGGCTACACCTTC.

The V gene is TRBV28, the J gene TRBJ2-7; D not resolved. Per germline, CDR1 MDHEN and CDR2 SYDVKM. This CDR3 is built from 14 residues. V lost 3 bases to trimming and J lost 5 bases, with 14 bases between them. The DNA for the CDR3 is TGTGCCAGCAGTTTCGGGTCTGCCCCCGACGAGCAGTACTTC. As protein: CASSFGSAPDEQYF.